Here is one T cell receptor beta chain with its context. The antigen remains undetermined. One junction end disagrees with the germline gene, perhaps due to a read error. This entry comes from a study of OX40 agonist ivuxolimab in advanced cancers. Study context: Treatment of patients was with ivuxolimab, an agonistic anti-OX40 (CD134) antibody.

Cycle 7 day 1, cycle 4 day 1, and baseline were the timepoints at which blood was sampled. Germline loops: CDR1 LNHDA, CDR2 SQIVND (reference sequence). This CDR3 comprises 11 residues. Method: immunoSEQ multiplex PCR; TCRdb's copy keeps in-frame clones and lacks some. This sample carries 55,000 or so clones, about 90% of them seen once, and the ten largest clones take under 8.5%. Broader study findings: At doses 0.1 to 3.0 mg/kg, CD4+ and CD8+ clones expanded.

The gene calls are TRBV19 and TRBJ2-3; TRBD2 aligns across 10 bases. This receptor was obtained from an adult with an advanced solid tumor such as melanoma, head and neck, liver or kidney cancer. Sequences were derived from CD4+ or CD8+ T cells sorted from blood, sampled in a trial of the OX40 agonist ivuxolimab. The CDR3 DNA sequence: TGTGCCAGTACAAGCGGGGGGGCCCAAAGTTTT. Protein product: CASTSGGAQSF.